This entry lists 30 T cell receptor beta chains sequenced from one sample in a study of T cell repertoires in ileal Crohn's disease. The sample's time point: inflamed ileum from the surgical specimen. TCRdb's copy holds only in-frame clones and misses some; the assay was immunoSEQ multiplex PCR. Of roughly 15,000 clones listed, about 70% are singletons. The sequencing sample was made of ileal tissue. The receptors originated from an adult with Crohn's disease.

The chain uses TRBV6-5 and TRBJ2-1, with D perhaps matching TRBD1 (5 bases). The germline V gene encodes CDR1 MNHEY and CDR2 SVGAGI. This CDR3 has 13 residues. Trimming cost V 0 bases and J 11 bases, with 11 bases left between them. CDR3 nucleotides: TGTGCCAGCAGTTACTCGAAGGGGTCACAGCAGTTCTTC. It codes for CASSYSKGSQQFF.

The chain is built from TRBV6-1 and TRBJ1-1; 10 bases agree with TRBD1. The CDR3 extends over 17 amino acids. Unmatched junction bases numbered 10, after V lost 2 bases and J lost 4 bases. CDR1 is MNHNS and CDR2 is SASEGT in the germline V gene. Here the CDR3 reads CASSEPGTGVWSTEAFF. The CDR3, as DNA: TGTGCCAGCAGTGAACCCGGGACAGGGGTGTGGAGCACTGAAGCTTTCTTT.

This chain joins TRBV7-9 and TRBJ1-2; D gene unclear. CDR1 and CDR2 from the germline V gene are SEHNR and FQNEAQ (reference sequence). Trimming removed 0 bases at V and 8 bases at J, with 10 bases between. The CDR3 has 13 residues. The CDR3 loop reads CASSLAGGKGYTF. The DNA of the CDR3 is TGTGCCAGCAGCTTAGCCGGCGGGAAAGGCTACACCTTC. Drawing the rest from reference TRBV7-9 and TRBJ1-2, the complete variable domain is DTGVSQNPRHKITKRGQNVTFRCDPISEHNRLYWYRQTLGQGPEFLTYFQNEAQLEKSRLLSDRFSAERPKGSFSTLEIQRTEQGDSAMYLCASSLAGGKGYTFGSGTRLTVV.

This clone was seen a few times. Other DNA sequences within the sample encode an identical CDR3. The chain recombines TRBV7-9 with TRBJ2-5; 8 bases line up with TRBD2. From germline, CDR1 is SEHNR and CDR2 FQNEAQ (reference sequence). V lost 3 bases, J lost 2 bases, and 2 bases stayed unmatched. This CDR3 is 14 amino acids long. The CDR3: CASSLASGQETQYF. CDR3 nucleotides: TGTGCCAGCAGCTTGGCTAGCGGGCAAGAGACCCAGTACTTC.

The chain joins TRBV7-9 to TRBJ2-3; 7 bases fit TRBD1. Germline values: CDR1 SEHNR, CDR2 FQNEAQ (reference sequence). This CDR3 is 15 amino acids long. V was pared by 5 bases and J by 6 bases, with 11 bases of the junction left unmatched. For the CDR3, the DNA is TGTGCCAGCAGCCATATACAGGGGAGTGCGGATACGCAGTATTTT. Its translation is CASSHIQGSADTQYF.

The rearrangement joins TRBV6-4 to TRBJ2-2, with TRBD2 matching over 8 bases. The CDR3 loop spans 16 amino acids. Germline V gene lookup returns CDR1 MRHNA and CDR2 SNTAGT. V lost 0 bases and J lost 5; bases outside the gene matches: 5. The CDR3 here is CASSDSSGGPTGELFF. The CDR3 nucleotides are TGTGCCAGCAGTGACTCGTCGGGAGGGCCGACCGGGGAGCTGTTTTTT.

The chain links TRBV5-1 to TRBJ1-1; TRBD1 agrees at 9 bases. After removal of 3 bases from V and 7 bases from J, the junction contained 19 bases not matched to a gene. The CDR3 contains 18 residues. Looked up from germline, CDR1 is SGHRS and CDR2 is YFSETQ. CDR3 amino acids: CASSYSDRGARLGLEAFF. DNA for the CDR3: TGCGCCAGCAGCTATTCAGACAGGGGGGCTAGACTCGGCCTTGAAGCTTTCTTT.

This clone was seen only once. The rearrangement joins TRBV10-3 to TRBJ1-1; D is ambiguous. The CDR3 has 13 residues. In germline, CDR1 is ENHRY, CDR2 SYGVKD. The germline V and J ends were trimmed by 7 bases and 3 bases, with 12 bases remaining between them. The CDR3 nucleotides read TGTGCCATCAACCCGGGGAGGGACACTGAAGCTTTCTTT. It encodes CAINPGRDTEAFF.

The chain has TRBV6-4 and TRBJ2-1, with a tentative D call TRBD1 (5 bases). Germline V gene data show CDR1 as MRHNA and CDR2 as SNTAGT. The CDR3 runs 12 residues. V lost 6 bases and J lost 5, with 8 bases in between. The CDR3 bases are TGTGCCAGCAGGGACACCAACAATGAGCAGTTCTTC. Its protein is CASRDTNNEQFF.

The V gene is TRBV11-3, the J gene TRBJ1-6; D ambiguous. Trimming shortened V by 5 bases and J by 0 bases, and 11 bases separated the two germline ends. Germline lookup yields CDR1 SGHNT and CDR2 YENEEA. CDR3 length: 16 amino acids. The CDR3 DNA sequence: TGTGCCAGCAGCAAGCGAATCAGCTCCTATAATTCACCCCTCCACTTT. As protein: CASSKRISSYNSPLHF. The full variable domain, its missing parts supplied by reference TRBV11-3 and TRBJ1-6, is EAGVVQSPRYKIIEKKQPVAFWCNPISGHNTLYWYLQNLGQGPELLIRYENEEAVDDSQLPKDRFSAERLKGVDSTLKIQPAELGDSAVYLCASSKRISSYNSPLHFGNGTRLTVT.

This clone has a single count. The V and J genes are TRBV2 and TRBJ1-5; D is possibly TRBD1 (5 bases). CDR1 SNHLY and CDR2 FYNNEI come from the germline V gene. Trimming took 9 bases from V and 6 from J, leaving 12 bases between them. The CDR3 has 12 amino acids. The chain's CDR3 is CASRGLSQPQHF. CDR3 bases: TGTGCCAGTAGGGGTCTCAGTCAGCCCCAGCATTTT.

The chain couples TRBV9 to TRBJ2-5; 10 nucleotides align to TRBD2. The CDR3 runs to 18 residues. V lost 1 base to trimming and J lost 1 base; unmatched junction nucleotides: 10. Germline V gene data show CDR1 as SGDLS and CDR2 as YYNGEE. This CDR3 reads CASSVSGVSGGRQETQYF. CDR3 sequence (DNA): TGTGCCAGCAGCGTATCGGGTGTTAGCGGGGGGCGCCAAGAGACCCAGTACTTC.

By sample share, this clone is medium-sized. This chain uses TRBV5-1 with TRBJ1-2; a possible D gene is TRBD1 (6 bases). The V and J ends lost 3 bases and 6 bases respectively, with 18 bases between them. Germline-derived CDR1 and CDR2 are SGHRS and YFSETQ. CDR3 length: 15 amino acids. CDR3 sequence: CASSSGTLGADGYTF. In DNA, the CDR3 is TGCGCCAGCAGCTCCGGGACATTAGGGGCGGATGGCTACACCTTC.

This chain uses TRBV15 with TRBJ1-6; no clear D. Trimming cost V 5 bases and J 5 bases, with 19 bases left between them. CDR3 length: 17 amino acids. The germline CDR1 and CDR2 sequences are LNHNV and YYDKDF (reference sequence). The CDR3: CATSLDLLTRDNSPLHF. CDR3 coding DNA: TGTGCCACCAGCTTGGACCTCCTGACACGGGATAATTCACCCCTCCACTTT.

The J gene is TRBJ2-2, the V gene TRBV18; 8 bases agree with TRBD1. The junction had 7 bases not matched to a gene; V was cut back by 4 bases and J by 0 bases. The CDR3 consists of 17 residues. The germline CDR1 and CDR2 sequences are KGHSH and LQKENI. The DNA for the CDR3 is TGTGCCAGCTCACAGGGACAGGCCAGAACGAACACCGGGGAGCTGTTTTTT. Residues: CASSQGQARTNTGELFF.

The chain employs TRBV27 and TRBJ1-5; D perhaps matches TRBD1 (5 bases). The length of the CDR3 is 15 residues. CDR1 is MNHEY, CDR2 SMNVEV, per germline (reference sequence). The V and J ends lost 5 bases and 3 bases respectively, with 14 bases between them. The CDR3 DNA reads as TGTGCCAGCAGTCGGGACGGGTTAAACAATCAGCCCCAGCATTTT. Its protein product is CASSRDGLNNQPQHF.

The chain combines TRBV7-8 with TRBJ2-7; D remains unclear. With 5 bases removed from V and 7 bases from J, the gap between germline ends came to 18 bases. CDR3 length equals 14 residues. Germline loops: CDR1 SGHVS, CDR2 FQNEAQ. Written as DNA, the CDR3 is TGTGCCAGCAGCCCCAGATCCTACAGCCAGGAGCAGTACTTC. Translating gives CASSPRSYSQEQYF.

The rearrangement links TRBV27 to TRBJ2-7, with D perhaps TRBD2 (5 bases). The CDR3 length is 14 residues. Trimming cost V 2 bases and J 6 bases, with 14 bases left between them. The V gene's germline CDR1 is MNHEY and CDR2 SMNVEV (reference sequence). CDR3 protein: CASSLTGLVGEQYF. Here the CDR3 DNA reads TGTGCCAGCAGTTTAACGGGGTTGGTTGGCGAGCAGTACTTC.

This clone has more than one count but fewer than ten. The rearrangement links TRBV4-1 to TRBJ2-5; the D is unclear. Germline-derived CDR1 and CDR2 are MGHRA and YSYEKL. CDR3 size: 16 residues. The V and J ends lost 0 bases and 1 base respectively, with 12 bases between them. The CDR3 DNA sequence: TGCGCCAGCAGCCAAGACGGTGGGCCGGGCCAAGAGACCCAGTACTTC. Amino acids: CASSQDGGPGQETQYF.

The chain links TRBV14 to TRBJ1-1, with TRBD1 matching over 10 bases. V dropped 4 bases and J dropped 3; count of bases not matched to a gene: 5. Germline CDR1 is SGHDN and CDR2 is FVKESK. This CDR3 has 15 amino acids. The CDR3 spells CASSPWTGGYTEAFF. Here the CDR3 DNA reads TGTGCCAGCAGCCCTTGGACAGGGGGGTACACTGAAGCTTTCTTT.

In nucleotides, the CDR3 is TGTGCCAGCAGTGAAGAACGGGGGACCTACAATGAGCAGTTCTTC. Translated, it gives CASSEERGTYNEQFF. The chain uses TRBV6-1 and TRBJ2-1, with D possibly TRBD2 on 6 matching bases. Per the germline V gene, CDR1 is MNHNS and CDR2 is SASEGT. The CDR3 is made up of 15 amino acids. V was pared by 1 base and J by 2 bases, with 9 bases between.

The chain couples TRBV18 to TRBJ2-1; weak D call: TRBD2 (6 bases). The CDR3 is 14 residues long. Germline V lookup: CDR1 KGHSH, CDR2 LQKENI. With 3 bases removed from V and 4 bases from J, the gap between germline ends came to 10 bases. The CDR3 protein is CASSPAGTYNEQFF. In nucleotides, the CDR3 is TGTGCCAGCTCACCCGCCGGGACTTACAATGAGCAGTTCTTC.

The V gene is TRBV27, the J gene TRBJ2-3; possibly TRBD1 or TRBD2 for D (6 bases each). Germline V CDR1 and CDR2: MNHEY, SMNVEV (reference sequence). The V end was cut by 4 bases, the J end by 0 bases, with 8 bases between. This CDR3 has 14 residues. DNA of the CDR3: TGTGCCAGCAGTTGGGGGGCTAGCACAGATACGCAGTATTTT. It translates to CASSWGASTDTQYF.

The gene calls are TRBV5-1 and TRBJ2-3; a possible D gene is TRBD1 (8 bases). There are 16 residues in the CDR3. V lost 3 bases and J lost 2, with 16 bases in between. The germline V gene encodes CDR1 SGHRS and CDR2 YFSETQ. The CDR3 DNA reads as TGCGCCAGCAGCTCAGGACAGGGAGGGCCCACAGATACGCAGTATTTT. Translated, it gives CASSSGQGGPTDTQYF. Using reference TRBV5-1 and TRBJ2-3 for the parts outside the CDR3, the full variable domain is KAGVTQTPRYLIKTRGQQVTLSCSPISGHRSVSWYQQTPGQGLQFLFEYFSETQRNKGNFPGRFSGRQFSNSRSEMNVSTLELGDSALYLCASSSGQGGPTDTQYFGPGTRLTVL.

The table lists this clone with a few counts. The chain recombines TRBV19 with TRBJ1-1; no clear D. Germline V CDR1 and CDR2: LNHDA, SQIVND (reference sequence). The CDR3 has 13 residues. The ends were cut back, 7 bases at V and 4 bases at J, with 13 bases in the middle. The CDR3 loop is CASTKGSITEAFF. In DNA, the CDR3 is TGTGCCAGTACCAAGGGTTCGATCACTGAAGCTTTCTTT.

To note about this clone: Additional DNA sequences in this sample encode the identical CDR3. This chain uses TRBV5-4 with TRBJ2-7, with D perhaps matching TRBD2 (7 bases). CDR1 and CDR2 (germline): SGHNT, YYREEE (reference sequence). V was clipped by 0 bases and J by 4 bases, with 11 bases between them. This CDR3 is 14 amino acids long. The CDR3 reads CASSLGRGGYEQYF. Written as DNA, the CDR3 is TGTGCCAGCAGCTTGGGCAGGGGAGGGTACGAGCAGTACTTC.

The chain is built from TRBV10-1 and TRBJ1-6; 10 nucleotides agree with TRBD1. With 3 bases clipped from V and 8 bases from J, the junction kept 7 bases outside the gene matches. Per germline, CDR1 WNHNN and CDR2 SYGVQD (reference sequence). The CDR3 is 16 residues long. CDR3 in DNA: TGCGCCAGCAGTGACTGGGACAGGGGATCTTATTCACCCCTCCACTTT. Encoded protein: CASSDWDRGSYSPLHF.

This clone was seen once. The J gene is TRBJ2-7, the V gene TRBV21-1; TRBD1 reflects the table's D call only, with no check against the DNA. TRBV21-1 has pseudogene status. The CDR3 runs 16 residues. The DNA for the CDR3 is TGTGCCAGCAGCAAAGTCGGGCAGGGGGGCTCCTCCGAGCAGTACTTC. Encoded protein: CASSKVGQGGSSEQYF.

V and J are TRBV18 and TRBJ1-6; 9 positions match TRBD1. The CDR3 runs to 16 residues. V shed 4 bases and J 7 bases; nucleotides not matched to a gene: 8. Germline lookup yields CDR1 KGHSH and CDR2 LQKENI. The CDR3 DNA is TGTGCCAGCTCACGAACGGGACAGGGAGAAAATTCACCCCTCCACTTT. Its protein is CASSRTGQGENSPLHF.

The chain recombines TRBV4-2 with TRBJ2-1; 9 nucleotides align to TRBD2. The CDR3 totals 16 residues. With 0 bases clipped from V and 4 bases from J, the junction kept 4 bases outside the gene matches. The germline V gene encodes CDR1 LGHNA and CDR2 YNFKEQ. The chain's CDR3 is CASSQEGSGGYNEQFF. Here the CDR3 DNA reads TGTGCCAGCAGCCAAGAGGGTAGCGGGGGTTACAATGAGCAGTTCTTC.